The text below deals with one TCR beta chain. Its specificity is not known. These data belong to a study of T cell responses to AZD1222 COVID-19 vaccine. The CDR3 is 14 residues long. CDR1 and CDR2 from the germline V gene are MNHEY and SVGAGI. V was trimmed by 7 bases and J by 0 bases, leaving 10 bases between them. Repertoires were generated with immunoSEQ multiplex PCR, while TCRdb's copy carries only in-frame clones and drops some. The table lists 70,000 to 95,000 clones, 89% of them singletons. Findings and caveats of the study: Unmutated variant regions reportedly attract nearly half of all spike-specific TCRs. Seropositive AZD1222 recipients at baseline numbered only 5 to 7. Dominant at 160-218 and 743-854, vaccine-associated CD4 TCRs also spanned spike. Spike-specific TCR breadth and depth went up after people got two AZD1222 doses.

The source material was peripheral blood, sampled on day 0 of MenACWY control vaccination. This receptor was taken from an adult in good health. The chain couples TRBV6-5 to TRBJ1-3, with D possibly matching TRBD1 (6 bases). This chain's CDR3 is CASTGGLSGNTIYF. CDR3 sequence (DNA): TGTGCCAGCACTGGGGGCCTCTCTGGAAACACCATATATTTT.